The 30 T cell receptor beta chains below were found in one sample sequenced in a study of early T cells in non-severe SARS-CoV-2 infection. TCRdb fed the 5' RACE reads into MiXCR, producing one record per CDR3 protein. The sample consists of 27,000 or so distinct CDR3 sequences, roughly 4.4% of them appearing once. The sample comprised whole blood. The receptors shown here come from an adult who was a healthcare worker with PCR-confirmed SARS-CoV-2 infection or an uninfected control (not recorded which).

This clonotype was seen more than once but under ten times. The J gene is TRBJ2-7, the V gene TRBV18; maybe TRBD2 (6 bases). This CDR3 is 14 amino acids long. Germline CDR1 and CDR2: KGHSH and LQKENI. V was cut by 2 bases and J by 0 bases, with 8 bases left in between. The CDR3 DNA reads TGTGCCAGCTCACCAGATAGCGGCTCCTACGAGCAGTACGTC. This codes for CASSPDSGSYEQYV.

This clonotype appeared many times. CDR3 sequence reads: CASRRAGAETQYF. The DNA of the CDR3 is TGCGCCAGCAGAAGAGCGGGAGCTGAGACCCAGTACTTC. The rearrangement links TRBV10-1 to TRBJ2-5; 8 bases map to TRBD2. Germline values: CDR1 WNHNN, CDR2 SYGVQD (reference sequence). V lost 6 bases and J lost 5; bases outside the gene matches: 5. The CDR3 consists of 13 residues.

Ten or more counts support this clonotype. This sequence joins TRBV12-3 or TRBV12-4 and TRBJ2-1; 12 bases fit TRBD2. V shed 5 bases, J shed 0 bases, and the junction held 11 bases outside the gene matches. This CDR3 region has 19 residues. CDR3 DNA: TGTGCCAGCAGTGCCTCGACTAGCGGGAGAAGTACCTCCTACAATGAGCAGTTCTTC. It translates to CASSASTSGRSTSYNEQFF.

This clonotype was recorded a few times. The junction and the germline gene differ at one end; a read error may be behind it. The genes are TRBV11-3 and TRBJ2-1, with a possible D match to TRBD2 (6 bases). Germline V gives CDR1 SGHNT, CDR2 YENEEA. The CDR3 has 14 residues. The CDR3 DNA is TGTGCCAGCAACGGGCGGGACTCCCACAATGAGCAGTTCTTC. It codes for CASNGRDSHNEQFF.

A few counts support this clonotype. CDR3 residues: CASSPPSGKTDTQYF. CDR3 bases: TGTGCCAGCAGCCCACCTAGCGGGAAAACAGATACGCAGTATTTT. The chain is built from TRBV27 and TRBJ2-3; TRBD2 agrees at 9 bases. The germline CDR1 and CDR2 sequences are MNHEY and SMNVEV (reference sequence). The V gene end was trimmed by 6 bases and the J gene end by 3 bases; junction bases not matched to a gene: 7. The CDR3 covers 15 residues.

This clonotype showed up many times. This chain joins TRBV12-3 or TRBV12-4 and TRBJ2-1; 10 positions agree with TRBD2. The CDR3 is 14 residues long. J gave up 11 bases and V 6 bases, and 10 bases lay outside the gene matches. The CDR3 reads CASRAGTSVRKQFF. The DNA of the CDR3 is TGTGCCAGCAGAGCCGGGACTAGCGTGCGTAAGCAGTTCTTC.

This clonotype showed up many times. The V and J genes are TRBV21-1 and TRBJ2-7; the listed D gene, TRBD2, was not tested against the DNA. TRBV21-1 is a known pseudogene. The CDR3 length is 20 residues. DNA of the CDR3: TGTGCCAGCAGCAAAGGGGTGGGGAGGAAGAGACCCACCCGCCTCTACGAGCAGTACGTC. Translated: CASSKGVGRKRPTRLYEQYV.

In this sample, this clonotype turned up many times. The V gene is TRBV7-6, the J gene TRBJ2-7; TRBD2 is a possible D gene (6 bases). Germline V CDR1 and CDR2: SGHVS, FNYEAQ. V dropped 1 base and J dropped 2 bases, with 12 bases sitting between them. The CDR3 totals 15 residues. CDR3 residues: CASSLEEGLTYEQYF. The CDR3 bases are TGTGCCAGCAGCTTAGAGGAGGGACTTACCTACGAGCAGTACTTC.

This clonotype was observed at least ten times. The V gene is TRBV7-9, the J gene TRBJ2-1, with 9 nucleotides matching TRBD1. J lost 5 bases, V lost 5 bases, and 13 bases had no gene match. CDR3 length equals 17 residues. Germline CDR1 and CDR2: SEHNR and FQNEAQ (reference sequence). Here the CDR3 DNA reads TGTGCCAGCAGCCCCGCCGCCGGGACAGGGACCAACAATGAGCAGTTCTTC. Translating gives CASSPAAGTGTNNEQFF.

At least ten counts were recorded for this clonotype. This chain links TRBV6-2 or TRBV6-3 with TRBJ2-1; TRBD2 might be the D (6 bases). Trimming took 0 bases from V and 4 from J, leaving 7 bases between them. The CDR3 has 14 amino acids. Germline CDR1 and CDR2: MNHEY and SVGEGT. CDR3 DNA: TGTGCCAGCAGTTACTCGGCGGGGTACAATGAGCAGTTCTTC. Amino acids: CASSYSAGYNEQFF.

The chain joins TRBV29-1 to TRBJ2-3; D remains unclear. Between the trimmed V and J ends, which lost 6 bases and 2 bases, there was a span of 9 bases. Germline CDR1 and CDR2: SQVTM and ANQGSEA. This CDR3 has 12 residues. The CDR3 nucleotides read TGCAGCGTCCAGGCCCCCACAGATACGCAGTATTTT. It yields the protein CSVQAPTDTQYF.

This clonotype was counted at least ten times. This rearrangement joins TRBV20-1 to TRBJ2-3; the match to TRBD2 covers 11 bases. The junction had 7 bases not matched to a gene; V was cut back by 3 bases and J by 2 bases. CDR1 and CDR2 from the germline V gene are DFQATT and SNEGSKA (reference sequence). CDR3 length: 16 residues. The CDR3 nucleotides are TGCAGTGCTAGCGATAGCGGGAGGGTTTACACAGATACGCAGTATTTT. Translated: CSASDSGRVYTDTQYF.

At least ten counts were recorded for this clonotype. The chain uses TRBV24-1 and TRBJ2-1; D tentatively fits TRBD1 or TRBD2 (5 bases each). The CDR3 spans 17 residues. Germline V gene sequence: CDR1 KGHDR, CDR2 SFDVKD. V was shortened by 4 bases and J by 7 bases, with 22 bases between the two germline ends. Written as DNA, the CDR3 is TGTGCCACCAGTGACCGCCTCGAGGGCCAAGGGACGAATGAGCAGTTCTTC. This translates into CATSDRLEGQGTNEQFF.

This clonotype was seen repeatedly, ten times or more. V gene TRBV6-6 combines with J gene TRBJ2-7, with 7 bases matching TRBD2. CDR3 length: 16 amino acids. Per germline, CDR1 MNHNY and CDR2 SVGAGI (reference sequence). Trimming at V came to 5 bases and at J to 4 bases, leaving 14 bases not matched to a gene. In DNA, the CDR3 is TGTGCCAGCAGTCCGGAGCTACTAGGGAGGGCTTACGAGCAGTACGTC. Amino acid sequence: CASSPELLGRAYEQYV.

The chain couples TRBV24-1 to TRBJ2-5; D may be TRBD2 (6 bases). V shed 3 bases and J shed 4 bases, with 8 bases lying between them. The CDR3 length is 13 residues. Germline lookup yields CDR1 KGHDR and CDR2 SFDVKD. The DNA for the CDR3 is TGTGCCACCAGTGATAGGGGAGGAGAGACCCAGTACTTC. This codes for CATSDRGGETQYF.

This chain connects TRBV4-3 to TRBJ2-2, with TRBD2 matching 12 bases. The ends lost 3 bases at V and 6 bases at J; junction bases unmatched: 2. Germline lookup yields CDR1 LGHNA and CDR2 YSLEER. This CDR3 is 15 amino acids long. The CDR3 here is CASSQRLAGAGELFF. The CDR3 DNA is TGCGCCAGCAGCCAGAGACTAGCGGGGGCCGGGGAGCTGTTTTTT.

This clonotype was counted ten times or more. The V and J genes are TRBV23-1 and TRBJ2-3; 10 nucleotides agree with TRBD2. TRBV23-1 has ORF status, its function being uncertain. V was pared by 4 bases and J by 6 bases, with 7 bases of the junction left unmatched. The CDR3 is made up of 15 amino acids. The CDR3 bases are TGCGCCAGCAGTCTCGAGCGGGAGGGCCTTGATACGCAGTATTTT. Protein product: CASSLEREGLDTQYF.

This clonotype was seen repeatedly, ten times or more. The CDR3 DNA is TGCAGCATACTTCAGGGAGGCGGGCTGAATGGCTACACCTTC. Translating it yields CSILQGGGLNGYTF. The V call is TRBV29-1, the J call TRBJ1-2, with D maybe TRBD1 (5 bases). With 8 bases removed from V and 6 bases from J, the gap between germline ends came to 22 bases. The CDR3 covers 14 residues. Looked up from germline, CDR1 is SQVTM and CDR2 is ANQGSEA.

This clonotype was recorded at least ten times. The J gene is TRBJ1-1, the V gene TRBV6-5; D gene ambiguous. V was shortened by 7 bases and J by 7 bases, with 10 bases between the two germline ends. The germline CDR1 and CDR2 sequences are MNHEY and SVGAGI. CDR3 length equals 11 residues. The CDR3 DNA reads as TGTGCCAGCACTGCCGGGCGTGAAGCTTTCTTT. Amino acid sequence: CASTAGREAFF.

As concerns this clonotype: A far bigger clonotype differs at one base, so this is likely a read error. The chain is built from TRBV5-6 and TRBJ2-7; TRBD1 or TRBD2 may be the D gene (5 bases each). The CDR3 runs to 14 residues. Germline CDR1 and CDR2: SGHDT and YYEEEE. Trimming pared 0 bases from V and 3 bases from J, leaving 10 bases between. The CDR3 DNA sequence: TGTGCCAGCAGCTTGGTAGGGACGCTCTACGAGCAGTACTTC. The encoded protein is CASSLVGTLYEQYF.

The chain joins TRBV7-3 to TRBJ2-3, with D perhaps given as TRBD1 or TRBD2 (6 bases each). Germline values: CDR1 SGHTA, CDR2 FQGTGA. This CDR3 is built from 15 residues. The ends were cut back, 5 bases at V and 3 bases at J, with 15 bases in the middle. CDR3 in amino acids: CASSILAGHTDTQYF. The DNA for the CDR3 is TGTGCCAGCAGCATCCTGGCGGGACATACAGATACGCAGTATTTT.

This clonotype was seen many times. The V gene is TRBV7-9, the J gene TRBJ1-5, with 11 bases lining up with TRBD1. The junction had 6 bases not matched to a gene; V was cut back by 3 bases and J by 2 bases. From germline, CDR1 is SEHNR and CDR2 FQNEAQ (reference sequence). The CDR3 runs 17 residues. CDR3 loop: CASSLGTGGVGNQPQHF. In DNA form, the CDR3 reads TGTGCCAGCAGCTTGGGGACAGGGGGGGTCGGCAATCAGCCCCAGCATTTT.

The sample holds many counts of this clonotype. The rearrangement joins TRBV20-1 to TRBJ2-5; D ambiguous. Germline V CDR1 and CDR2: DFQATT, SNEGSKA (reference sequence). The CDR3 runs 13 residues. V lost 5 bases and J 3 bases, leaving 13 bases between the germline ends. CDR3 loop: CSAPQGLKETQYF. CDR3 coding DNA: TGCAGTGCTCCCCAAGGCCTGAAAGAGACCCAGTACTTC.

This clonotype was detected many times. The rearrangement uses TRBV25-1 and TRBJ1-4, with 7 bases matching TRBD1. Per the germline V gene, CDR1 is MGHDK and CDR2 is SYGVNS. This CDR3 is built from 15 residues. Trimming at V came to 1 base and at J to 5 bases, leaving 4 bases not matched to a gene. This CDR3 reads CASSELNRGNEKLFF. CDR3 nucleotides: TGTGCCAGCAGTGAATTGAACAGGGGAAATGAAAAACTGTTTTTT.

Remarks on this clonotype: Possible read error: a much larger clone is one base away. The rearrangement uses TRBV7-2 and TRBJ2-7, with 12 nucleotides matching TRBD2. The CDR3 covers 16 residues. Germline loops: CDR1 SGHTA, CDR2 FQGNSA. As DNA, the CDR3 is TGTGCCGGCAGCTGGGCGACTAGCGGGAGTGCCTACGAGCAGTACTTC. It translates to CAGSWATSGSAYEQYF.

This clonotype has at least ten counts. This chain connects TRBV20-1 to TRBJ2-7; 11 bases are a match to TRBD2. There are 16 residues in the CDR3. V was clipped by 4 bases and J by 5 bases; unmatched bases: 13. Germline lookup yields CDR1 DFQATT and CDR2 SNEGSKA (reference sequence). The CDR3 region has the DNA TGCAGTGCTACCACCCTTCTAGCGGGAGGTTCCAACGAGCAGTACTTC. Amino acid sequence: CSATTLLAGGSNEQYF.

This clonotype was seen at least ten times. CDR3 protein: CSGKQGNTEAFF. The CDR3 DNA sequence: TGCAGCGGAAAACAGGGGAACACTGAAGCTTTCTTT. The rearrangement joins TRBV29-1 to TRBJ1-1; a weak D match, TRBD1 (6 bases). Trimming cost V 7 bases and J 1 base, with 10 bases left between them. The CDR3 runs to 12 residues. Germline V gene data show CDR1 as SQVTM and CDR2 as ANQGSEA.

CDR3 DNA: TGCAGCGTTGATGTTGGGAACTATGGCTACACCTTC. Translation: CSVDVGNYGYTF. The V and J genes are TRBV29-1 and TRBJ1-2, with D unresolved. CDR3 length equals 12 residues. The V end was cut by 3 bases, the J end by 2 bases, with 7 bases between. The germline CDR1 and CDR2 sequences are SQVTM and ANQGSEA.

This clonotype occurred many times. The chain couples TRBV30 to TRBJ2-2, with a possible D match to TRBD1 (6 bases). Per the germline V gene, CDR1 is GTSNPN and CDR2 is SVGIG (reference sequence). The CDR3 consists of 14 residues. The CDR3 spells CARMGQSYTGELFF. CDR3 nucleotide sequence: TGTGCGCGAATGGGACAATCCTACACCGGGGAGCTGTTTTTT.

In this sample, this clonotype turned up many times. The V and J genes are TRBV6-2 or TRBV6-3 and TRBJ2-3; possibly TRBD1 or TRBD2 for D (5 bases each). Trimming stripped 6 bases from V and 9 bases from J, with 13 bases between. The CDR3 spans 12 residues. The germline V gene encodes CDR1 MNHEY and CDR2 SVGEGT. The CDR3: CASSAYGDTQYF. The CDR3, as DNA: TGTGCCAGCAGCGCGTATGGGGACACGCAGTATTTT.